This TCR beta chain derives from a study of chemoradiotherapy in HPV16-positive cancers. Study-wide results and limits: During treatment, candidate HPV-specific clones and E7-related motifs expanded in tumor. For HPV16-positive patients, expanding HPV-responsive T cells associated with longer recurrence-free survival.

The CDR3 extends over 16 amino acids. About this clone: Its antigen remains unknown.

Assay: immunoSEQ multiplex PCR; the TCRdb copy retains only in-frame clones and omits some. The top ten hold roughly 3.4% of the sample, which has roughly 30,000 clones, 92% seen once. This chain links TRBV7-5 with TRBJ2-7. TRBV7-5 is reported as a pseudogene. The sequencing used blood, collected from a patient who underwent chemoradiotherapy. The receptor comes from a human donor with HPV-associated anogenital cancer. The CDR3 spells CARSCISRGGTYEQYF. As DNA, the CDR3 is TGTGCCAGAAGCTGCATCTCCAGGGGGGGGACCTACGAGCAGTACTTC.